These 10 T cell receptor beta chains were sequenced from one sample in a study of blood T cell repertoires in COVID-19. Here immunoSEQ multiplex PCR was the method, and the copy in TCRdb shows in-frame clones only, minus some. The table has 70,000 or so clones, 70% to 75% seen once. Sequencing used peripheral blood. These receptors all come from a woman in her 70s with acute or convalescent COVID-19.

CDR3 amino acids: CASSLALSIYEQYF. CDR3 bases: TGCGCCAGCAGCTTGGCCCTCTCTATCTACGAGCAGTACTTC. The chain recombines TRBV5-1 with TRBJ2-7; D ambiguous. Per the germline V gene, CDR1 is SGHRS and CDR2 is YFSETQ. The CDR3 loop spans 14 amino acids. V dropped 0 bases and J dropped 3 bases, with 10 bases sitting between them.

The rearrangement links TRBV2 to TRBJ2-1; a possible D gene is TRBD2 (6 bases). Germline V gene lookup returns CDR1 SNHLY and CDR2 FYNNEI. V shed 2 bases and J shed 6 bases, with 11 bases lying between them. The CDR3 runs to 14 residues. The CDR3 region is CASSESRGSNEQFF. CDR3 coding DNA: TGTGCCAGCAGTGAATCGCGGGGAAGCAATGAGCAGTTCTTC.

The V and J genes are TRBV5-1 and TRBJ1-6; the D is unclear. The CDR3 sequence is 18 residues long. The germline CDR1 and CDR2 sequences are SGHRS and YFSETQ. Trimming pared 3 bases from V and 5 bases from J, leaving 21 bases between. The CDR3 reads CASSSKPLTETNNSPLHF. The CDR3 DNA sequence: TGCGCCAGCAGCTCCAAACCTTTAACAGAGACCAATAATTCACCCCTCCACTTT.

The J gene is TRBJ1-1, the V gene TRBV3-1 (or the pseudogene TRBV3-2); D unclear. The V end was cut by 1 base, the J end by 4 bases, with 10 bases between. The CDR3 has 14 amino acids. Germline V CDR1 and CDR2: LGHDT, YNNKEL (reference sequence). CDR3 amino acids: CASSQVRAGTEAFF. The CDR3, as DNA: TGTGCCAGCAGCCAAGTTAGGGCGGGCACTGAAGCTTTCTTT.

This chain joins TRBV9 and TRBJ2-3; 9 bases are a match to TRBD2. Unmatched junction bases numbered 6, after V lost 5 bases and J lost 2 bases. From germline, CDR1 is SGDLS and CDR2 YYNGEE. The CDR3 covers 15 residues. In nucleotides, the CDR3 is TGTGCCAGCAGTGCTCTAGCGGGAAACACAGATACGCAGTATTTT. This sequence encodes CASSALAGNTDTQYF. Based on the CDR3 plus reference TRBV9 and TRBJ2-3, the full variable domain is DSGVTQTPKHLITATGQRVTLRCSPRSGDLSVYWYQQSLDQGLQFLIQYYNGEERAKGNILERFSAQQFPDLHSELNLSSLELGDSALYFCASSALAGNTDTQYFGPGTRLTVL.

The genes are TRBV11-2 and TRBJ1-1; TRBD1 might be the D (6 bases). V lost 4 bases, J lost 2 bases, and 14 bases lay in between. This CDR3 spans 15 amino acids. Germline lookup yields CDR1 SGHAT and CDR2 FQNNGV. The CDR3 is CASSSLRGPNTEAFF. CDR3 DNA sequence: TGTGCCAGCAGCTCTCTCAGGGGACCAAACACTGAAGCTTTCTTT.

J is TRBJ1-3 and V is TRBV6-1; no clear D gene. V shed 0 bases and J shed 0 bases, with 15 bases lying between them. CDR3 length equals 18 residues. CDR1 and CDR2 (germline): MNHNS, SASEGT. The CDR3 coding sequence is TGTGCCAGCAGTGAAGCCTTGCCGCGGGGAACCTCTGGAAACACCATATATTTT. The encoded protein is CASSEALPRGTSGNTIYF.

V and J are TRBV11-2 and TRBJ2-6; 7 positions match TRBD2. Trimming cost V 0 bases and J 2 bases; bases outside gene matches: 4. The germline V gene has CDR1 SGHAT and CDR2 FQNNGV. This CDR3 is 17 amino acids long. The DNA for the CDR3 is TGTGCCAGCAGCTTAGATGAGGGGAGGGCTGGGGCCAACGTCCTGACTTTC. It is translated as CASSLDEGRAGANVLTF. Supplemented by reference TRBV11-2 and TRBJ2-6, the full variable domain reads EAGVAQSPRYKIIEKRQSVAFWCNPISGHATLYWYQQILGQGPKLLIQFQNNGVVDDSQLPKDRFSAERLKGVDSTLKIQPAKLEDSAVYLCASSLDEGRAGANVLTFGAGSRLTVL.

V usage is TRBV14 and J usage is TRBJ2-2, with 13 positions matching TRBD2. Looked up from germline, CDR1 is SGHDN and CDR2 is FVKESK. This CDR3 spans 16 amino acids. V trimming: 6 bases; J trimming: 5 bases; junction bases outside the gene matches: 6. The CDR3 DNA is TGTGCCAGCAGACCGGGACTAGCGGGGTGGACCGGGGAGCTGTTTTTT. Its protein is CASRPGLAGWTGELFF.

The V and J genes are TRBV7-6 and TRBJ2-7, with 9 nucleotides matching TRBD1. Per the germline V gene, CDR1 is SGHVS and CDR2 is FNYEAQ. The CDR3 consists of 14 residues. Losses at the gene ends were 5 bases for V and 4 bases for J; bases not matched to a gene: 6. Written as DNA, the CDR3 is TGTGCCAGCAGCCCACATGGGACAGGGTACGAGCAGTACTTC. Protein product: CASSPHGTGYEQYF.